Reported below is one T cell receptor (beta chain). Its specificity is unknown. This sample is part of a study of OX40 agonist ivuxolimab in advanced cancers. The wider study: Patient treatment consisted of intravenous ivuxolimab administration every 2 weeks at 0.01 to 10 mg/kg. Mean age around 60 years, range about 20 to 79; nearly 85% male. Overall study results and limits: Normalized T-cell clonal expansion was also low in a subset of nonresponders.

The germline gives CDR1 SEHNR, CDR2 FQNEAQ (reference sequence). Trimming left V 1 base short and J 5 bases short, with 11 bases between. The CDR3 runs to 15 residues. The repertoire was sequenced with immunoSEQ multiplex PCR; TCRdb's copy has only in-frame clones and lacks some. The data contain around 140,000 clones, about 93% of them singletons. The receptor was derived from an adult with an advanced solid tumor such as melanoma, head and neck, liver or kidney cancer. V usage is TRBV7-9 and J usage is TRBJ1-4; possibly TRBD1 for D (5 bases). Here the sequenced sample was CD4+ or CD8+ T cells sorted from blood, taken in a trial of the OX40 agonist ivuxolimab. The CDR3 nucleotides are TGTGCCAGCAGCTTAGTGTACAGGCCCAATGAAAAACTGTTTTTT. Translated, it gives CASSLVYRPNEKLFF.